Listed below are T cell receptor beta chains from one sample, sequenced in a study of cytomegalovirus exposure and HLA in healthy donors. Measured with immunoSEQ multiplex PCR; TCRdb has only the in-frame clones, and not every one. The repertoire holds some 120,000 clones, with around three quarters as singletons. The sequenced sample consisted of PBMCs. The receptors shown here come from a male donor in good health and CMV-seronegative. Both conserved end residues are part of each CDR3. D genes are given only for firm matches. Expanded clones are given a class, and other clones once, few, many or no size at all.

d_call clone_size j_call v_call cdr3_aa cdr3_nt
NA NA TRBJ1-6 TRBV11-2 CASSLYGRESSYNSPLHF TGTGCCAGCAGCTTATACGGGAGGGAGAGCTCCTATAATTCACCCCTCCACTTT
TRBD1 NA TRBJ2-3 TRBV10-1 CASWDSYTDTQYF TGCGCCAGCTGGGACAGTTACACAGATACGCAGTATTTT
NA NA TRBJ2-3 TRBV7-6 CASSPTGYTDTQYF TGTGCCAGCAGCCCCACAGGGTACACAGATACGCAGTATTTT
TRBD1 NA TRBJ2-7 TRBV7-9 CASSTTGGGYEQYF TGTGCCAGCAGCACAACAGGGGGCGGCTACGAGCAGTACTTC
NA NA TRBJ1-1 TRBV10-1 CASSGGAEAFF TGCGCCAGCAGTGGTGGAGCTGAAGCTTTCTTT
NA NA TRBJ1-1 TRBV6-6 CASTLLGGTGEAFF TGTGCCAGCACCCTTCTCGGGGGAACGGGTGAAGCTTTCTTT
TRBD1 NA TRBJ2-4 TRBV5-4 CASSRDRDDIQYF TGTGCCAGCTCCAGGGACAGGGATGACATTCAGTACTTC
NA few TRBJ1-1 TRBV6-1 CASSFRQDTEAFF TGTGCCAGCAGTTTCCGACAGGACACTGAAGCTTTCTTT
NA few TRBJ1-6 TRBV27 CASSPQTGGIISLHF TGTGCCAGCAGTCCCCAGACGGGGGGGATAATCTCCCTCCACTTT
TRBD1 few TRBJ1-1 TRBV6-5 CASSPGTGNTEAFF TGTGCCAGCAGTCCCGGGACAGGGAACACTGAAGCTTTCTTT